The entry below gives a single T cell receptor (beta chain) sequence along with its context. Per germline, CDR1 MDHEN and CDR2 SYDVKM. The CDR3 runs to 14 residues. V was shortened by 6 bases and J by 6 bases, with 17 bases between the two germline ends. This entry is derived from a study of blood T cell repertoires in COVID-19. About the study: The study drew acute and convalescent COVID-19 samples from the United States, Italy and Spain. Nucleic acid was either cDNA or gDNA, and it came from T cells, B-cell-depleted T cells, or PBMCs.

Source study methods: Estimation of nucleated cell counts was performed using reference gene primer amplification. Produced via immunoSEQ multiplex PCR; TCRdb's table is partial and in-frame only. The D gene and trimming were derived from the DNA, and the V and J assignments and clone size from that table. The sample has approximately 260,000 clones; approximately 90% are singletons. The sequenced sample was peripheral blood. The chain employs TRBV28 and TRBJ1-2, with D perhaps TRBD1 (5 bases). The TCR was taken from a woman in her forties with acute or convalescent COVID-19. The chain's CDR3 is CASRTDEAINGYTF. CDR3 coding DNA: TGTGCCAGCAGGACAGACGAAGCAATTAATGGCTACACCTTC.